Below, one TCR beta chain is given with its context. The sample comes from a study of preoperative IRX-2 immunotherapy in early breast cancer. Produced via immunoSEQ multiplex PCR; TCRdb's table is partial and in-frame only. Here the sample spans fewer than 8,000 clones, 80% being singletons. The sample's treatment: preoperative locoregional IRX-2 cytokine immunotherapy. Patients received preoperative, locoregional IRX-2 cytokine immunotherapy in a phase Ib study. V lost 7 bases to trimming and J lost 1 base, with 13 bases between them. This CDR3 is 14 amino acids long. Germline lookup yields CDR1 MNHGY and CDR2 SAAAGT.

V gene TRBV6-8 combines with J gene TRBJ1-1; weak D call: TRBD1 (5 bases). The receptor comes from a human donor with breast cancer. Sequenced material: tumor tissue, taken after IRX-2 immunotherapy. The CDR3 protein is CASTFRGGNTEAFF. The CDR3 DNA is TGTGCCAGCACTTTCCGGGGCGGGAACACTGAAGCTTTCTTT.